These T cell receptor beta chains were read from a single sample in a study of cytomegalovirus exposure and HLA in healthy donors. Repertoires were generated with immunoSEQ multiplex PCR, while TCRdb's copy carries only in-frame clones and drops some. This sample has roughly 100,000 clones; 70% to 80% occur once, and the top ten carry about 5.2%. Sequenced: PBMCs. These receptors originate from a female donor in good health and CMV-seropositive. The CDR3 runs from the conserved cysteine through the conserved F or W. Fields, in order: V gene, J gene, CDR3 protein.

>TRBV5-1|TRBJ2-5
CASSFLGALGETQYF
>TRBV14|TRBJ1-1
CASSPLPGRAAGTEAFF
>TRBV27|TRBJ1-6
CASRSNRGKNSPLHF
>TRBV7-9|TRBJ2-3
CASSLVGQGADTQYF
>TRBV27|TRBJ2-2
CASSKGLATGELFF
>TRBV4-2|TRBJ1-5
CASSQVGVSNQPQHF
>TRBV7-3|TRBJ1-2
CASSLAGDTPRRVYGYTF
>TRBV19|TRBJ2-2
CASSISRLAGNTGELFF
>TRBV19|TRBJ1-3
CASSISGTASGNTIYF
>TRBV10-3|TRBJ2-2
CAITPRGPNTGELFF
>TRBV5-4|TRBJ2-7
CASSFGDSGGTYEQYF
>TRBV7-2|TRBJ1-3
CASSSGGGFSGNTIYF
>TRBV11-2|TRBJ2-4
CASSLSRGIWYF
>TRBV19|TRBJ1-1
CASSSRGQGNTEAFF
>TRBV28|TRBJ2-7
CASSGLAVSSYEQYF
>TRBV6-6|TRBJ1-2
CASTEQGARGGYTF
>TRBV15|TRBJ1-5
CATSRRGGSNQPQHF
>TRBV27|TRBJ2-5
CASSLLAGGQETQYF
>TRBV10-3|TRBJ2-1
CAIKGSERGPANEQFF
>TRBV5-1|TRBJ1-2
CASTGQGNYGYTF
>TRBV4-1|TRBJ2-3
CASSPSGDATDTQYF